The clone carrying this T cell receptor (beta chain) appeared a few times. Under the authors' procedure: How many nucleated cells were present was estimated from reference gene primer amplification. Profiling relied on immunoSEQ multiplex PCR, and the TCRdb table lists in-frame clones only, not all of them. That table furnishes V, J and clone size, whereas the DNA furnished D and trimming. The sample contains a few hundred thousand clones, 88% of which appear only once. This CDR3 contains 14 residues. Germline V lookup: CDR1 LNHNV, CDR2 YYDKDF (reference sequence). Deletions cut 4 bases from V and 2 bases from J, with 9 bases between. The data are from a study of blood T cell repertoires in COVID-19.

The sample consisted of PBMCs or T cells enriched from blood (not recorded which). This chain joins TRBV15 and TRBJ1-5, with D hard to call. The sequence came from a woman aged 40-49 years with acute COVID-19. CDR3: CATSNRFRNQPQHF. In DNA, the CDR3 is TGTGCCACCAGCAATCGGTTTCGCAATCAGCCCCAGCATTTT.